This T cell receptor (beta chain) was identified in a study of beta chain features in type 1 diabetes. Study overall: All samples yielded some 110 million examined sorted cells.

The study reverse transcribed the entire isolated RNA, so it sequenced expressed TCRB transcripts. Clones were sequenced by immunoSEQ multiplex PCR, and TCRdb holds only the in-frame ones, with some missing. The sample records fewer than 650,000 clones, 15% to 19% being singletons. About this clone: As yet, its antigen is unknown.

Germline CDR1 is SGHVS and CDR2 is FQNEAQ. Between the trimmed V and J ends, which lost 5 bases and 0 bases, there was a span of 7 bases. This CDR3 has 13 residues. Study-wide findings and caveats: Whatever favoring of shorter templates PCR might show would apply equally to patients and controls.

Sequences were obtained from naive CD4+ T cells from blood. The genes are TRBV7-8 and TRBJ1-2; D unresolved. The sequence was obtained from a man younger than 35 in good health. The CDR3 DNA follows: TGTGCCAGCAGCCCGGGGTCTAACTATGGCTACACCTTC. Its protein is CASSPGSNYGYTF.